A selection of T cell receptor beta chains follows, all from one sample in a study of glioma-infiltrating T cells after dendritic cell vaccination. This table comes from immunoSEQ multiplex PCR, and its TCRdb copy is limited to in-frame clones, with some not included. The table records 50,000 to 80,000 clones, around 83% of them present only once. The input for sequencing was blood, taken before dendritic cell vaccination. These TCRs come from a human donor with glioblastoma. Both conserved end residues are part of each CDR3. D genes are given only for firm matches. Size tells how often a clone was seen (once, few, many) or the class of an expanded clone, and some rows leave it out.

abundance	d_gene	j_gene	v_gene	CDR3aa	CDR3nt
NA	TRBD1	TRBJ1-5	TRBV7-9	CASSLAAGQDSNQPQHF	TGTGCCAGCAGCTTAGCGGCGGGACAGGATAGCAATCAGCCCCAGCATTTT
few	TRBD1	TRBJ1-5	TRBV4-1	CASSQDGTGGPAANQPQHF	TGCGCCAGCAGCCAAGACGGGACAGGGGGCCCCGCTGCCAATCAGCCCCAGCATTTT
NA	NA	TRBJ2-5	TRBV6-5	CASSFRETQYF	TGTGCCAGCAGTTTCCGGGAGACCCAGTACTTC
once	NA	TRBJ2-3	TRBV5-4	CASSRTAGRTDTQYF	TGTGCCAGCAGCAGGACTGCGGGGCGCACAGATACGCAGTATTTT
NA	TRBD1	TRBJ1-2	TRBV7-8	CASSLLIGQGLGYTF	TGTGCCAGCAGCTTACTCATTGGACAGGGGTTAGGCTACACCTTC
NA	TRBD1	TRBJ1-2	TRBV25-1	CASSETGGYGYTF	TGTGCCAGCAGTGAGACAGGGGGCTATGGCTACACCTTC
few	NA	TRBJ2-5	TRBV5-8	CASSLGGLVETQYF	TGTGCCAGCAGCCTGGGGGGCCTCGTGGAGACCCAGTACTTC
NA	TRBD2	TRBJ2-2	TRBV25-1	CASRGGTVTGELFF	TGTGCCAGCCGGGGAGGGACTGTCACCGGGGAGCTGTTTTTT
NA	NA	TRBJ2-5	TRBV6-6	CASSYPETQYF	TGTGCCAGCAGTTACCCGGAGACCCAGTACTTC
NA	NA	TRBJ1-1	TRBV1	CTRHLTGPREAFF	TGCACCAGGCATTTGACAGGGCCCCGAGAAGCTTTCTTT
NA	NA	TRBJ1-1	TRBV18	CASSPQANTEAFF	TGTGCCAGCTCACCGCAGGCGAACACTGAAGCTTTCTTT
NA	NA	TRBJ1-1	TRBV2	CASSGGLINTEAFF	TGTGCCAGCAGTGGGGGCCTAATAAACACTGAAGCTTTCTTT
NA	TRBD1	TRBJ2-2	TRBV15	CATSRDEKDRDRSGRPNTGELFF	TGTGCCACCAGCAGAGACGAAAAGGACAGGGATCGTTCGGGCCGACCGAACACCGGGGAGCTGTTTTTT
few	NA	TRBJ2-7	TRBV9	CASSVEGGRYEQYF	TGTGCCAGCAGCGTAGAAGGGGGAAGATACGAGCAGTACTTC
NA	NA	TRBJ1-6	TRBV7-9	CASSLARGQGGSDSPLHF	TGTGCCAGCAGCTTAGCTAGGGGTCAGGGAGGCTCGGATTCACCCCTCCACTTT
NA	NA	TRBJ1-3	TRBV5-6	CASSSLSSGNTIYF	TGTGCCAGCAGCTCTCTGAGCTCTGGAAACACCATATATTTT
NA	NA	TRBJ2-3	TRBV7-9	CASSLQPLVGGNADTQYF	TGTGCCAGCAGCTTACAGCCTCTAGTGGGGGGTAATGCAGATACGCAGTATTTT
NA	NA	TRBJ2-5	TRBV30	CAWSVRSGTQYF	TGTGCCTGGAGTGTACGATCCGGGACCCAGTACTTC
few	TRBD1	TRBJ2-7	TRBV30	CAWSRFRPGQSSYEQYF	TGTGCCTGGTCCCGTTTCCGACCGGGACAGTCCTCCTACGAGCAGTACTTC
NA	NA	TRBJ2-3	TRBV4-1	CASSQEGGAIGDTQYF	TGCGCCAGCAGCCAAGAGGGGGGAGCCATTGGGGATACGCAGTATTTT
NA	TRBD2	TRBJ2-2	TRBV4-2	CASSQEASAGGQDGELFF	TGTGCCAGCAGCCAAGAAGCAAGCGCGGGGGGGCAAGACGGGGAGCTGTTTTTT
NA	TRBD1	TRBJ2-7	TRBV7-8	CASSLHRQGPYEQYF	TGTGCCAGCAGCTTACATCGACAGGGGCCCTACGAGCAGTACTTC
few	NA	TRBJ1-2	TRBV2	CATDSLVFYGYTF	TGTGCCACTGACAGTTTGGTATTCTATGGCTACACCTTC
NA	NA	TRBJ2-2	TRBV19	CASSLQQNTGELFF	TGTGCCAGTAGTCTCCAACAGAACACCGGGGAGCTGTTTTTT